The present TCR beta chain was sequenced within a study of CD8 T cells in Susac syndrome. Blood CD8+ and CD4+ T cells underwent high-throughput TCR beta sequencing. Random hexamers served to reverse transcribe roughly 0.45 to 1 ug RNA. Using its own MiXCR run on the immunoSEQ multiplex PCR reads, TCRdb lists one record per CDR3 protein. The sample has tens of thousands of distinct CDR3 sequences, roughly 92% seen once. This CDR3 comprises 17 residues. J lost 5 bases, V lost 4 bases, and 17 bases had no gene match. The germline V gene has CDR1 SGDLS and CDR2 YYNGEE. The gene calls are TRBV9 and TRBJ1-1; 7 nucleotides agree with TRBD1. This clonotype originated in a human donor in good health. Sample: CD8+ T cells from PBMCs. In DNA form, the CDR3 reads TGTGCCAGCAGCCCCGAGATCCTATTAGGACAGGCGACTGAAGCTTTCTTT. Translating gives CASSPEILLGQATEAFF.